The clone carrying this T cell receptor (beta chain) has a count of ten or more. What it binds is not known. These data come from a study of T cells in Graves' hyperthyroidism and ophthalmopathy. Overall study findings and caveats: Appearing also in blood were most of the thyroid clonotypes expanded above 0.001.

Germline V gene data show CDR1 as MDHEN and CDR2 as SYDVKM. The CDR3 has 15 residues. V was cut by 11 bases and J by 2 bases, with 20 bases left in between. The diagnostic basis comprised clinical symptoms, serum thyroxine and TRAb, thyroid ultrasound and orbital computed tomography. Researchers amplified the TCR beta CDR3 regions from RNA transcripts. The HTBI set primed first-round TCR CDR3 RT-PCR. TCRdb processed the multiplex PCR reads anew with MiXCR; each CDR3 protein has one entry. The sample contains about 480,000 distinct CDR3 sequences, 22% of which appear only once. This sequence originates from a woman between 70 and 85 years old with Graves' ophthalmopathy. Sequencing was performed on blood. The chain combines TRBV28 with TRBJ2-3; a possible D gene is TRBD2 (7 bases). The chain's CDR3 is CAGSPAGTPTDTQYF. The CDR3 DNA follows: TGTGCCGGGTCCCCAGCGGGGACACCCACAGATACGCAGTATTTT.